This T cell receptor (beta chain) was identified during a study of blood T cell repertoires in COVID-19. Turning to the study itself: Samples representing acute and convalescent COVID-19 were sourced from the United States, Italy and Spain. T cells, B-cell-depleted T cells, or PBMCs provided the cDNA or gDNA that served as material.

Original methodology: Amplification of reference gene primers was used by the study to estimate nucleated cell counts. Libraries were prepared by immunoSEQ multiplex PCR; TCRdb keeps only in-frame clonotypes and omits some of them. That table gives V, J and clone size, and the DNA gave D and trimming. The repertoire includes more than 80,000 clones, around nine tenths of them detected once, and under 2% sits in the top ten. The source material was peripheral blood. The TCR was taken from a man aged 80 or over with acute or convalescent COVID-19.

The CDR3 coding sequence is TGCAGCGTTAAAAAAGGGAGCTCCTACAATGAGCAGTTCTTC. Its protein product is CSVKKGSSYNEQFF. This rearrangement joins TRBV29-1 to TRBJ2-1, with D tentatively TRBD2 (5 bases). This CDR3 spans 14 amino acids. Trimming took off 5 bases at V and 0 bases at J, with 11 bases between the two ends. Germline CDR1 is SQVTM and CDR2 is ANQGSEA.